This TCR beta chain was identified in a study of blood T cells in healthy people across ages. Study-level points and caveats: There were more naive CD4+ cells and higher diversity in long-lived donors than in aged donors.

This clonotype has a single count. The target antigen is unknown. Sample-barcoded 5' priming and a J-beta primer mix drove a second PCR of roughly 6 to 12 cycles. TCRdb independently ran MiXCR on the 5' RACE reads; one entry per CDR3 protein. The sample holds 780,000 or so distinct CDR3 sequences; roughly 53% are singletons and the top ten take around 41%. Germline lookup yields CDR1 MRHNA and CDR2 SNTAGT. V dropped 4 bases and J dropped 0; count of bases not matched to a gene: 1. CDR3 size: 14 residues. Sample: blood. The chain couples TRBV6-4 to TRBJ2-3, with 7 bases fitting TRBD2. The receptor was isolated from a man at least 80 years old in good health. The CDR3 nucleotides are TGTGCCAGCAGTGGGGAGGGCAGCACAGATACGCAGTATTTT. Protein product: CASSGEGSTDTQYF.